The 27 T cell receptor beta chains reported below all come from one sample, sequenced in a study of control samples from healthy donors and cancer patients. The table came from immunoSEQ multiplex PCR; TCRdb's copy has only in-frame clones and leaves some out. Of about 130,000 clones detected, about 95% appear once; the ten largest clones hold around 14%. Sequencing was carried out using PBMCs. The receptors were gathered from a man aged 60 to 69 with colorectal cancer.

The chain links TRBV4-1 to TRBJ1-2; 9 nucleotides match TRBD1. With 0 bases clipped from V and 3 bases from J, the junction kept 5 bases outside the gene matches. The CDR3 is 16 residues long. Germline CDR1 MGHRA, CDR2 YSYEKL. The CDR3 DNA reads as TGCGCCAGCAGCCAAGATGCGGGACAGGGACACTATGGCTACACCTTC. Protein product: CASSQDAGQGHYGYTF.

The chain links TRBV9 to TRBJ1-1; 8 bases agree with TRBD1. Germline CDR1 SGDLS, CDR2 YYNGEE. The CDR3 spans 15 residues. The V gene end was trimmed by 3 bases and the J gene end by 3 bases; junction bases not matched to a gene: 7. In DNA form, the CDR3 reads TGTGCCAGCAGCGGCAGGACAGGGTCGGACACTGAAGCTTTCTTT. Amino acid sequence: CASSGRTGSDTEAFF.

The chain has TRBV27 and TRBJ1-2; TRBD1 aligns across 12 bases. V shed 6 bases, J shed 4 bases, and the junction held 9 bases outside the gene matches. The CDR3 is made up of 16 amino acids. The germline V gene has CDR1 MNHEY and CDR2 SMNVEV (reference sequence). CDR3 residues: CASRGLGTGGGYGYTF. The CDR3, as DNA: TGTGCCAGCAGGGGGCTTGGGACAGGGGGCGGCTATGGCTACACCTTC.

The chain links TRBV28 to TRBJ1-4; 8 bases fit TRBD1. The CDR3 sequence is 15 residues long. Germline values: CDR1 MDHEN, CDR2 SYDVKM. V dropped 4 bases and J dropped 5; count of bases not matched to a gene: 6. The CDR3: CASSSQGAQNEKLFF. DNA for the CDR3: TGTGCCAGCAGTTCCCAGGGGGCGCAGAATGAAAAACTGTTTTTT.

The rearrangement joins TRBV15 to TRBJ2-5; D possibly matches TRBD1 or TRBD2 (5 bases each). The CDR3 consists of 16 residues. Trimming left V 0 bases short and J 2 bases short, with 13 bases between. CDR1 and CDR2 (germline): LNHNV, YYDKDF (reference sequence). DNA for the CDR3: TGTGCCACCAGCAGAGATAAGGGACGGTTACAAGAGACCCAGTACTTC. Amino acids: CATSRDKGRLQETQYF. Filled out from reference TRBV15 and TRBJ2-5, the complete variable domain reads DAMVIQNPRYQVTQFGKPVTLSCSQTLNHNVMYWYQQKSSQAPKLLFHYYDKDFNNEADTPDNFQSRRPNTSFCFLDIRSPGLGDTAMYLCATSRDKGRLQETQYFGPGTRLLVL.

The genes are TRBV6-5 and TRBJ2-5; weak D call: TRBD2 (5 bases). The CDR3 length is 13 residues. V dropped 6 bases and J dropped 3 bases, with 11 bases sitting between them. Looked up from germline, CDR1 is MNHEY and CDR2 is SVGAGI. The CDR3 DNA sequence: TGTGCCAGCAGCCCCACTAGAGAAGAGACCCAGTACTTC. It is translated as CASSPTREETQYF.

This chain joins TRBV19 and TRBJ1-4, with D maybe TRBD1 (5 bases). This CDR3 comprises 15 residues. Germline V gene data show CDR1 as LNHDA and CDR2 as SQIVND (reference sequence). V was pared by 6 bases and J by 8 bases, with 19 bases between. The CDR3 protein is CASSPRSRVGEKLFF. As DNA, the CDR3 is TGTGCCAGTAGCCCGCGGAGCAGGGTGGGCGAAAAACTGTTTTTT.

This chain links TRBV19 with TRBJ1-2; D not resolved. Germline V gene lookup returns CDR1 LNHDA and CDR2 SQIVND (reference sequence). CDR3 length: 17 residues. V shed 3 bases and J shed 3 bases, with 20 bases lying between them. CDR3 in amino acids: CASSIGPGSRADYGYTF. CDR3 sequence (DNA): TGTGCCAGTAGTATTGGACCGGGATCCCGGGCGGACTATGGCTACACCTTC.

This sequence joins TRBV15 and TRBJ1-2, with 7 positions matching TRBD1. Germline CDR1 reads LNHNV; CDR2 reads YYDKDF (reference sequence). With 5 bases clipped from V and 2 bases from J, the junction kept 2 bases outside the gene matches. The CDR3 totals 13 residues. The CDR3 DNA is TGTGCCACCAGCTTGGGACAGAACTATGGCTACACCTTC. Translated: CATSLGQNYGYTF. Complete variable domain (other parts from reference TRBV15 and TRBJ1-2): DAMVIQNPRYQVTQFGKPVTLSCSQTLNHNVMYWYQQKSSQAPKLLFHYYDKDFNNEADTPDNFQSRRPNTSFCFLDIRSPGLGDTAMYLCATSLGQNYGYTFGSGTRLTVV.

This chain uses TRBV2 with TRBJ1-5; D gene uncertain. CDR1 and CDR2 (germline): SNHLY, FYNNEI. The CDR3 extends over 13 amino acids. Trimming removed 6 bases at V and 3 bases at J, with 9 bases between. The DNA for the CDR3 is TGTGCCAGCAGCGCCTTTATCAATCAGCCCCAGCATTTT. It codes for CASSAFINQPQHF.

The rearrangement links TRBV5-1 to TRBJ1-3; D may be TRBD1 (5 bases). Germline V lookup: CDR1 SGHRS, CDR2 YFSETQ. The CDR3 runs to 15 residues. Between the trimmed V and J ends, which lost 0 bases and 0 bases, there was a span of 7 bases. The CDR3: CASSLGQISGNTIYF. The CDR3 coding sequence is TGCGCCAGCAGCTTGGGACAGATCTCTGGAAACACCATATATTTT.

The chain is built from TRBV3-1 (or the pseudogene TRBV3-2) and TRBJ1-3; D gene ambiguous. Germline values: CDR1 LGHDT, CDR2 YNNKEL (reference sequence). The length of the CDR3 is 15 residues. The V end lost 3 bases, the J end lost 1 base, and 10 bases lay between the germline ends. The CDR3 DNA reads TGTGCCAGCAGCCATATTACAGTGTCTGGAAACACCATATATTTT. Translation gives CASSHITVSGNTIYF.

The J gene is TRBJ1-2, the V gene TRBV28, with no clear D. CDR3 length equals 11 residues. The germline gives CDR1 MDHEN, CDR2 SYDVKM. The V end was cut by 11 bases, the J end by 2 bases, with 9 bases between. CDR3: CAHGSNYGYTF. The CDR3 nucleotides read TGTGCCCACGGCAGCAACTATGGCTACACCTTC.

A single count supports this clone. This sequence joins TRBV27 and TRBJ2-3; D might be TRBD2 (6 bases). CDR3 length: 16 residues. The germline V gene has CDR1 MNHEY and CDR2 SMNVEV (reference sequence). V was shortened by 4 bases and J by 2 bases, with 16 bases between the two germline ends. For the CDR3, the DNA is TGTGCCAGCAGTTCGTCCGGGGGATACCTCACAGATACGCAGTATTTT. Encoded protein: CASSSSGGYLTDTQYF.

A remark on this clone: This sample includes further DNA sequences coding for the same CDR3. This rearrangement joins TRBV18 to TRBJ2-7; the match to TRBD1 covers 7 bases. This CDR3 has 14 amino acids. Germline CDR1 KGHSH, CDR2 LQKENI. Unmatched junction bases numbered 1, after V lost 0 bases and J lost 2 bases. The CDR3: CASSPPGQTYEQYF. The CDR3 DNA sequence: TGTGCCAGCTCACCACCGGGACAGACCTACGAGCAGTACTTC. The full variable domain, completed using reference TRBV18 and TRBJ2-7, is NAGVMQNPRHLVRRRGQEARLRCSPMKGHSHVYWYRQLPEEGLKFMVYLQKENIIDESGMPKERFSAEFPKEGPSILRIQQVVRGDSAAYFCASSPPGQTYEQYFGPGTRLTVT.

This rearrangement joins TRBV4-3 to TRBJ2-7, with D unresolved. The CDR3 spans 13 residues. Trimming pared 1 base from V and 5 bases from J, leaving 9 bases between. CDR1 is LGHNA and CDR2 is YSLEER in the germline V gene. As DNA, the CDR3 is TGCGCCAGCAGCCAAGTTACCCAGGACGAGCAGTACTTC. Amino acids: CASSQVTQDEQYF.

The J gene is TRBJ2-1, the V gene TRBV9, with a tentative D call TRBD1 (5 bases). Germline loops: CDR1 SGDLS, CDR2 YYNGEE. The CDR3 totals 15 residues. Between the trimmed V and J ends, which lost 5 bases and 0 bases, there was a span of 12 bases. The CDR3 region is CASSDQGNSYNEQFF. The CDR3 DNA is TGTGCCAGCAGTGATCAGGGCAACTCCTACAATGAGCAGTTCTTC.

The V gene is TRBV5-5, the J gene TRBJ1-2; 8 bases line up with TRBD1. The V gene end was trimmed by 5 bases and the J gene end by 4 bases; junction bases not matched to a gene: 7. There are 14 residues in the CDR3. Germline CDR1 is SGHKS and CDR2 is YYEKEE (reference sequence). The CDR3 bases are TGTGCCAGCAGAACCGGGACAGGCCCCTATGGCTACACCTTC. Amino acid sequence: CASRTGTGPYGYTF.

For the CDR3, the DNA is TGTGCCAGCAGCCAGACAGGGCCTTTGAACACTGAAGCTTTCTTT. As protein: CASSQTGPLNTEAFF. The J gene is TRBJ1-1, the V gene TRBV27; 7 positions agree with TRBD1. The CDR3 totals 15 residues. V gave up 6 bases and J gave up 0 bases; unmatched junction bases: 7. In germline, CDR1 is MNHEY, CDR2 SMNVEV (reference sequence).

The rearrangement uses TRBV5-4 and TRBJ2-3; 10 positions agree with TRBD2. The trim removed 7 bases at V and 0 bases at J, leaving 11 bases unmatched. Germline loops: CDR1 SGHNT, CDR2 YYREEE (reference sequence). The CDR3 is 17 residues long. CDR3 DNA: TGTGCCAGCTCAGCGGGGGGGACGGGTTGGAGCACAGATACGCAGTATTTT. Its protein product is CASSAGGTGWSTDTQYF.

The J gene is TRBJ2-7, the V gene TRBV4-3, with 7 bases aligning to TRBD1. The CDR3 runs 14 residues. The germline V gene encodes CDR1 LGHNA and CDR2 YSLEER. V was clipped by 1 base and J by 2 bases; unmatched bases: 2. CDR3 protein: CASSQGDSTYEQYF. CDR3 nucleotide sequence: TGCGCCAGCAGCCAAGGGGACAGTACCTACGAGCAGTACTTC.

V usage is TRBV6-5 and J usage is TRBJ2-3; perhaps TRBD2 as D (6 bases). Trimming took 4 bases from V and 4 from J, leaving 12 bases between them. Germline CDR1 is MNHEY and CDR2 is SVGAGI. The CDR3 spans 14 residues. CDR3 loop: CASSLETGADTQYF. The CDR3 nucleotides read TGTGCCAGCAGTTTGGAGACGGGGGCAGATACGCAGTATTTT.

J is TRBJ1-2 and V is TRBV29-1, with TRBD1 matching over 8 bases. The CDR3 consists of 13 residues. Germline CDR1 is SQVTM and CDR2 is ANQGSEA. Unmatched junction bases numbered 9, after V lost 6 bases and J lost 6 bases. CDR3 sequence: CSVTTGGKDGYTF. The CDR3 nucleotides read TGCAGCGTGACCACAGGGGGTAAGGATGGCTACACCTTC.

The genes are TRBV5-1 and TRBJ1-5, with 8 bases matching TRBD1. The trim removed 4 bases at V and 5 bases at J, leaving 5 bases unmatched. The germline gives CDR1 SGHRS, CDR2 YFSETQ. The CDR3 is 14 amino acids. CDR3 residues: CASSQGTGDQPQHF. The CDR3 DNA follows: TGCGCCAGCAGCCAAGGGACAGGAGATCAGCCCCAGCATTTT.

V and J are TRBV10-3 and TRBJ1-2, with 8 bases aligning to TRBD1. CDR3 length: 12 amino acids. CDR1 ENHRY and CDR2 SYGVKD come from the germline V gene. V dropped 10 bases and J dropped 4; count of bases not matched to a gene: 5. The CDR3 here is CATTDRGYGYTF. The CDR3 coding sequence is TGTGCCACCACCGACAGGGGCTATGGCTACACCTTC.

The V and J genes are TRBV9 and TRBJ2-7; D not certain. This CDR3 is 13 amino acids long. V lost 0 bases to trimming and J lost 5 bases, with 9 bases between them. Looked up from germline, CDR1 is SGDLS and CDR2 is YYNGEE. CDR3 bases: TGTGCCAGCAGCGTAGTCCCTTGGGACGAGCAGTACTTC. This encodes CASSVVPWDEQYF. Variable domain in full (rest from reference TRBV9 and TRBJ2-7): DSGVTQTPKHLITATGQRVTLRCSPRSGDLSVYWYQQSLDQGLQFLIQYYNGEERAKGNILERFSAQQFPDLHSELNLSSLELGDSALYFCASSVVPWDEQYFGPGTRLTVT.

The chain carries TRBV19 and TRBJ1-2; D gene uncertain. The CDR3 length is 14 residues. V lost 0 bases and J 2 bases, leaving 7 bases between the germline ends. Germline loops: CDR1 LNHDA, CDR2 SQIVND (reference sequence). The CDR3 here is CASSIEGVNYGYTF. CDR3 bases: TGTGCCAGTAGTATAGAGGGAGTGAACTATGGCTACACCTTC.